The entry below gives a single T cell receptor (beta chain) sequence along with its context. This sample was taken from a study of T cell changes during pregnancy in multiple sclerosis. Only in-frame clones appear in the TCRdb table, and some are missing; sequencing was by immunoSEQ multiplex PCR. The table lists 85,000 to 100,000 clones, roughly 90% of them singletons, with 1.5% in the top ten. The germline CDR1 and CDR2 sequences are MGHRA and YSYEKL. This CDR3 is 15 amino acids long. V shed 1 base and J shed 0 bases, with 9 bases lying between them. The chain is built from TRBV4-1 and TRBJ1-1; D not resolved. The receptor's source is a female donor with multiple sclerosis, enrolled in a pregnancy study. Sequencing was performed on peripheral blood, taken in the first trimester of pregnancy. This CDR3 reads CASSQARLMNTEAFF. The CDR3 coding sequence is TGCGCCAGCAGCCAAGCCCGGTTAATGAACACTGAAGCTTTCTTT.